This section outlines one T cell receptor (beta chain) sequence together with its context. What it recognizes is unknown. This specimen comes from a study of cytomegalovirus exposure and HLA in healthy donors. Both 60 Vbeta primers and 13 Jbeta primers went into the PCR. Generated by immunoSEQ multiplex PCR, the TCRdb table keeps only in-frame clones and is missing some. The data show 150,000 to 190,000 clones, around 82% seen once. Study outcomes and limitations: Reports showed the classifier diagnosing cytomegalovirus status with high specificity and sensitivity. More clonal expansion characterized HLA-associated TCR beta chains than equally common others in a later analysis.

Germline V CDR1 and CDR2: MNHNS, SASEGT. There are 13 residues in the CDR3. The V gene lost 3 bases and the J gene lost 9 bases, with 12 bases spanning the gap. The TCR sequence derives from a woman aged 45-65 years in good health and CMV-seropositive. The gene calls are TRBV6-1 and TRBJ1-3; D not resolved. The specimen sequenced was PBMCs. CDR3 residues: CASSDLSSGTIYF. In DNA form, the CDR3 reads TGTGCCAGCAGTGACCTAAGCTCAGGCACCATATATTTT.